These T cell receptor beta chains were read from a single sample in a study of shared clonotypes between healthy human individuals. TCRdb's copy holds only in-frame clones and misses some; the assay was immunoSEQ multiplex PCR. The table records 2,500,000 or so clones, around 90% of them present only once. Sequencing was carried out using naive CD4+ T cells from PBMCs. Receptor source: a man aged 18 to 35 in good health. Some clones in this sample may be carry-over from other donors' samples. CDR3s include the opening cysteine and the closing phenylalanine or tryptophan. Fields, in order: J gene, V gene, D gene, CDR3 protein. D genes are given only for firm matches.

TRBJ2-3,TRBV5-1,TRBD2,CASSLGLLAGVPDTQYF
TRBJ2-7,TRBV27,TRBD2,CASSLSRTGLAGVYYEQYF
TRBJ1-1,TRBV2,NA,CASSEVLGITEAFF
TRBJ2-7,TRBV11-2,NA,CASSLVAGDYSYEQYF
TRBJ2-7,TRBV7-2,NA,CASSLGLASGEQYF
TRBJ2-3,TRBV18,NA,CASSDRQVFSTDTQYF
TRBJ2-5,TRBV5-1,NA,CASSLVGSQGETQYF
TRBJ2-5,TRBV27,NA,CASSLTGVETQYF
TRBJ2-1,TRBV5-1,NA,CASSGAGESPTYNEQFF
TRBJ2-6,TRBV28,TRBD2,CASIPGGAGGANVLTF
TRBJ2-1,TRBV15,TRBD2,CATSRGASGRLSSYNEQFF
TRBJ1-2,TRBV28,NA,CASSTVRKNPNYGYTF
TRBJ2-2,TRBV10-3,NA,CAISRQPENTGELFF
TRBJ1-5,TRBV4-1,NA,CASSQALIGVNSNQPQHF
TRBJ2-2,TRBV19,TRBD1,CASSILGQGAPRGELFF
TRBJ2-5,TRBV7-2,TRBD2,CASSPRRGGRGETQYF
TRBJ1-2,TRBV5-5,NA,CASSLTRQEYGYTF
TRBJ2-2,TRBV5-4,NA,CASSLKMPPGELFF
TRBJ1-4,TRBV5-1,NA,CASSGGASSGEKLFF
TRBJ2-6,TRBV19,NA,CASRGPMGSGANVLTF
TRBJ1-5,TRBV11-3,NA,CAKQYQVCNQPQHF
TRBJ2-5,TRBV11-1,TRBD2,CASSLKLGTSVKETQYF
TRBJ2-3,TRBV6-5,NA,CASSRSGSTDTQYF
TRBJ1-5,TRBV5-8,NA,CASSLVANQPQHF
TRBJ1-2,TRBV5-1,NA,CASRREFYGYTF
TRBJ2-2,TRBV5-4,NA,CASSLAFAGELFF
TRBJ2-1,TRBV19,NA,CASSSQFSYNEQFF
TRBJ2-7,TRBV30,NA,CAFDIASYEQYF
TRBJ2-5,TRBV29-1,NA,CSGSRGGETQYF
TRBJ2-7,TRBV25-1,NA,CASSGWTVPNPYEQYF
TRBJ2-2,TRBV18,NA,CASSPTGPINTGELFF
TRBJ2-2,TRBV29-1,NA,CSVLRGARELFF
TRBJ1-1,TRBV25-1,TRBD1,CASSDDRGRTEAFF
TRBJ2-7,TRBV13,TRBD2,CASSPYGGADYEQYF
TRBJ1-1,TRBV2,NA,CASRNRVGNTEAFF
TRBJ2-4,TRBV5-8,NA,CASSLGFYRGGKNIQYF
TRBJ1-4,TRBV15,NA,CATRSSRLGEKLFF
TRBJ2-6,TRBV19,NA,CASSQPSGSGANVLTF
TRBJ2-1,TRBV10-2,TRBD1,CASRTGTGGEEQFF
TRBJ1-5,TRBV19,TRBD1,CASRPGQSNQPQHF
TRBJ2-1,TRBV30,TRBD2,CAWTSGTFMEQFF
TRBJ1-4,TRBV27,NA,CASGGLASRRDEKLFF
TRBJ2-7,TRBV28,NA,CASSLIGQIYEQYF
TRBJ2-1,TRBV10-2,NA,CASTYEGFSYNEQFF
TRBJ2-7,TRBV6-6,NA,CASSTMPNEQYF
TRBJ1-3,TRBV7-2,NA,CASSFTAFQGNTIYF
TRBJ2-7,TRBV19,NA,CASSLRPNRPILFYEQYF
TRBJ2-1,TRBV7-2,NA,CASSLASSYNEQFF
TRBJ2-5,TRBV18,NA,CASSPETGREETQYF
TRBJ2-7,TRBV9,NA,CASSAGTHSYEQYF